This passage covers 8 T cell receptor beta chains from one sample sequenced in a study of T cells in Graves' hyperthyroidism and ophthalmopathy (dated by TCRdb to about 2019). The method was multiplex PCR. The run used an Illumina HiSeq 2000. The TCR beta CDR3 regions were amplified from the RNA transcripts. For the first round of RT-PCR on the TCR CDR3, the HTBI primer set was used together with the Qiagen OneStep RT-PCR kit. TCRdb reanalyzed the raw reads on its own, using fastp at Q25 for trimming and MiXCR for clone calling, and kept in-frame beta chains. Rows are combined by CDR3 protein, so each entry shows the most common genes and DNA. The sample includes around 700,000 distinct CDR3 sequences, with about 17% observed a single time. Of the sample, approximately 16% is held by the ten largest clones. The sequencing input was blood. The source is a woman aged 45-60 years with Graves' hyperthyroidism that later progressed to Graves' ophthalmopathy.

This chain connects TRBV7-8 to TRBJ2-3, with a possible D match to TRBD2 (6 bases). CDR3 length: 15 residues. V was cut by 5 bases and J by 1 base, with 13 bases left in between. Germline V gene data show CDR1 as SGHVS and CDR2 as FQNEAQ. The CDR3 region has the DNA TGTGCCAGCAGCGCGTACTGGGGGGGCACAGATACGCAGTATTTT. It yields the protein CASSAYWGGTDTQYF.

The sample holds many counts of this clonotype. The CDR3 loop is CASRGVTRTLNTGELFF. In DNA, the CDR3 is TGTGCCAGCAGAGGCGTTACCAGGACCCTGAACACCGGGGAGCTGTTTTTT. The rearrangement joins TRBV2 to TRBJ2-2, with D uncertain. The germline CDR1 and CDR2 sequences are SNHLY and FYNNEI. CDR3 size: 17 residues. The V end lost 6 bases, the J end lost 1 base, and 18 bases lay between the germline ends.

The genes are TRBV19 and TRBJ1-5, with D maybe TRBD1 (5 bases). The CDR3 covers 16 residues. V lost 3 bases to trimming and J lost 2 bases, with 14 bases between them. Germline values: CDR1 LNHDA, CDR2 SQIVND (reference sequence). As DNA, the CDR3 is TGTGCCAGTAGTATCCAGGGTACTGGACGCAATCAGCCCCAGCATTTT. It translates to CASSIQGTGRNQPQHF.

This clonotype occurred many times. The chain employs TRBV2 and TRBJ2-7; tentative D call: TRBD2 (6 bases). Germline CDR1 is SNHLY and CDR2 is FYNNEI. CDR3 length: 11 residues. V was shortened by 6 bases and J by 6 bases, with 9 bases between the two germline ends. CDR3 nucleotides: TGTGCCAGCAGCGGGGGTACCGAGCAGTACTTC. This codes for CASSGGTEQYF.

This chain uses TRBV19 with TRBJ1-1; possibly TRBD1 for D (5 bases). Trimming left V 3 bases short and J 0 bases short, with 14 bases between. Per germline, CDR1 LNHDA and CDR2 SQIVND (reference sequence). CDR3 length equals 16 residues. As DNA, the CDR3 is TGTGCCAGTAGTATGGTCCCCGACAGTATGAACACTGAAGCTTTCTTT. Protein: CASSMVPDSMNTEAFF. Together with reference TRBV19 and TRBJ1-1, the CDR3 gives the full variable domain: DGGITQSPKYLFRKEGQNVTLSCEQNLNHDAMYWYRQDPGQGLRLIYYSQIVNDFQKGDIAEGYSVSREKKESFPLTVTSAQKNPTAFYLCASSMVPDSMNTEAFFGQGTRLTVV.

This clonotype was recorded a few times. The chain is built from TRBV5-1 and TRBJ2-3, with 9 bases aligning to TRBD2. In germline, CDR1 is SGHRS, CDR2 YFSETQ. The CDR3 spans 15 residues. Trimming took 5 bases from V and 5 from J; bases not matched to a gene: 9. The CDR3 loop is CASRRGGGAIDTQYF. The CDR3 coding sequence is TGCGCCAGCAGACGAGGCGGGGGGGCCATAGATACGCAGTATTTT.

This clonotype appeared a few times. The chain uses TRBV7-3 and TRBJ1-1; TRBD1 agrees at 7 bases. CDR1 is SGHTA and CDR2 is FQGTGA in the germline V gene. Trimming at V came to 3 bases and at J to 4 bases, leaving 8 bases not matched to a gene. This CDR3 comprises 15 residues. CDR3 nucleotides: TGTGCCAGCAGCTTTGCAGGGGGTGAGGGCACTGAAGCTTTCTTT. Translated, it gives CASSFAGGEGTEAFF.

CDR3 in amino acids: CASSSRSQTGANVLTF. Written as DNA, the CDR3 is TGTGCCAGCAGCTCAAGGTCCCAAACCGGGGCCAACGTCCTGACTTTC. The chain combines TRBV9 with TRBJ2-6; D is ambiguous. In germline, CDR1 is SGDLS, CDR2 YYNGEE. V was shortened by 4 bases and J by 4 bases, with 15 bases between the two germline ends. The CDR3 sequence is 16 residues long.